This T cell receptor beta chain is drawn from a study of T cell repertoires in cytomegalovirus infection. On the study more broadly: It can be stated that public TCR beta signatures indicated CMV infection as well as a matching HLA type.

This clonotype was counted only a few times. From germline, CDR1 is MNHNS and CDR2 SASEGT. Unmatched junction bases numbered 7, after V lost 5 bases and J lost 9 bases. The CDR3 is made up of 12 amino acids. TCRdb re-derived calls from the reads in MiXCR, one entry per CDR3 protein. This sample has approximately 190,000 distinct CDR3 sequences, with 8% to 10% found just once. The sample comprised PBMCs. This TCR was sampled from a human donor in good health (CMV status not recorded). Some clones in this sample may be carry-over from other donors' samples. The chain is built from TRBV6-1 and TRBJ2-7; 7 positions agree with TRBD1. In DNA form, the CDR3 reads TGTGCCAGCAGTCTAAGGGGGCCTGGGCAGTACTTC. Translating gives CASSLRGPGQYF.